A single sample is the source of the 29 T cell receptor beta chains below, sequenced in a study of T cell repertoires in cytomegalovirus infection. Each CDR3 protein is one row after TCRdb ran MiXCR on the reads. Here the sample spans around 290,000 distinct CDR3 sequences, around 25% being singletons. Sequencing was done on a sample of PBMCs. These receptors came from a human donor in good health (CMV status not recorded). Some clones in this sample may be carry-over from other donors' samples.

The chain is built from TRBV7-2 and TRBJ2-1; possible D gene TRBD2, 5 bases. V lost 7 bases to trimming and J lost 10 bases, with 14 bases between them. Germline CDR1 reads SGHTA; CDR2 reads FQGNSA. The CDR3 runs 12 residues. The CDR3 region has the DNA TGTGCCAGCACCTGGGCGGGTGGGGAGCAGTTCTTC. This translates into CASTWAGGEQFF.

This clonotype has a handful of counts. V gene TRBV24-1 combines with J gene TRBJ2-1; 8 bases are a match to TRBD1. Germline assignment: CDR1 KGHDR and CDR2 SFDVKD. The CDR3 runs to 16 residues. Germline trimming cut 7 bases from V and 3 bases from J; bases unmatched to any gene: 10. CDR3 coding DNA: TGTGCCACCAGCCCCGAGAGGACAGGGTTCTACAATGAGCAGTTCTTC. The encoded protein is CATSPERTGFYNEQFF.

This clonotype has a handful of counts. The gene calls are TRBV6-2 or TRBV6-3 and TRBJ2-7; D is unresolved. Germline lookup yields CDR1 MNHEY and CDR2 SVGEGT. This CDR3 contains 10 residues. Trimming took 7 bases from V and 7 from J, leaving 8 bases between them. The CDR3 DNA is TGTGCCAGCAACGAAGGAGAGCAGTACTTC. Translation gives CASNEGEQYF.

The CDR3 DNA sequence: TGTGCCAGCAGCCAAAACCCGGGACGGACTGGAAACACCATATATTTT. Translation gives CASSQNPGRTGNTIYF. V and J are TRBV14 and TRBJ1-3; perhaps TRBD1 as D (5 bases). The length of the CDR3 is 16 residues. CDR1 and CDR2 (germline): SGHDN, FVKESK. V gave up 2 bases and J gave up 2 bases, with 13 bases separating them.

This clonotype was observed a few times. The rearrangement links TRBV29-1 to TRBJ2-5, with 7 bases that match TRBD2. The length of the CDR3 is 15 residues. CDR1 and CDR2 (germline): SQVTM, ANQGSEA. V gave up 7 bases and J gave up 5 bases; unmatched junction bases: 16. Written as DNA, the CDR3 is TGCAGCGCTTGCCGCTCGACTAGCCTTGGCGAGACCCAGTACTTC. This translates into CSACRSTSLGETQYF.

The chain is built from TRBV20-1 and TRBJ2-5; no clear D. Germline-derived CDR1 and CDR2 are DFQATT and SNEGSKA (reference sequence). The CDR3 runs to 10 residues. V lost 6 bases and J 4 bases, leaving 6 bases between the germline ends. The chain's CDR3 is CSAGLETQYF. CDR3 coding DNA: TGCAGTGCGGGGTTAGAGACCCAGTACTTC.

This clonotype was found a few times. The chain has TRBV28 and TRBJ1-6, with TRBD1 identical over 7 bases. The trim removed 5 bases at V and 3 bases at J, leaving 4 bases unmatched. CDR3 length equals 15 residues. In germline, CDR1 is MDHEN, CDR2 SYDVKM. DNA for the CDR3: TGTGCCAGCAGTCTCAGGGGGAACTATAATTCACCCCTCCACTTT. This codes for CASSLRGNYNSPLHF.

The V call is TRBV7-4, the J call TRBJ1-3; weak D call: TRBD1 (6 bases). This CDR3 region has 15 residues. The V and J ends lost 3 bases and 8 bases respectively, with 17 bases between them. CDR1 is SGHVT, CDR2 SQSDAQ, per germline. The CDR3 nucleotides are TGTGCCAGCAGCTTTGGACCGTCGGGGGGCTACACCATATATTTT. It yields the protein CASSFGPSGGYTIYF.

This clonotype was observed a few times. V usage is TRBV7-9 and J usage is TRBJ1-1; D uncertain. CDR1 and CDR2 from the germline V gene are SEHNR and FQNEAQ (reference sequence). The CDR3 contains 13 residues. V dropped 5 bases and J dropped 1 base, with 8 bases sitting between them. In nucleotides, the CDR3 is TGTGCCAGCAGCAGAGAACAGAACACTGAAGCTTTCTTT. Amino acids: CASSREQNTEAFF.

As for this clonotype: A much larger clone differs by one base, so this may be a read error. The V and J genes are TRBV7-2 and TRBJ2-7; maybe TRBD2 (6 bases). Trimming stripped 1 base from V and 4 bases from J, with 11 bases between. The CDR3 sequence is 14 residues long. The V gene's germline CDR1 is SGHTA and CDR2 FQGNSA. CDR3 sequence (DNA): TGTGCCAGCAGCTTAGGGGGGGAAGCTTACGAGCAGTACTTC. Translating it yields CASSLGGEAYEQYF. The full variable domain, its missing parts supplied by reference TRBV7-2 and TRBJ2-7, is GAGVSQSPSNKVTEKGKDVELRCDPISGHTALYWYRQSLGQGLEFLIYFQGNSAPDKSGLPSDRFSAERTGGSVSTLTIQRTQQEDSAVYLCASSLGGEAYEQYFGPGTRLTVT.

This clonotype was detected a few times. V usage is TRBV19 and J usage is TRBJ2-1, with TRBD2 matching 13 bases. This CDR3 has 14 amino acids. J gave up 9 bases and V 5 bases, and 4 bases lay outside the gene matches. In germline, CDR1 is LNHDA, CDR2 SQIVND (reference sequence). The CDR3 DNA reads as TGTGCCAGTAGTCTATGGACTAGCGGGGGTGAGCAGTTCTTC. This encodes CASSLWTSGGEQFF.

This clonotype was observed a few times. This chain uses TRBV20-1 with TRBJ1-5, with 7 bases fitting TRBD1. Germline values: CDR1 DFQATT, CDR2 SNEGSKA (reference sequence). The CDR3 covers 17 residues. V lost 0 bases to trimming and J lost 3 bases; unmatched junction nucleotides: 11. CDR3 region: CSARDATTQGINQPQHF. The DNA of the CDR3 is TGCAGTGCTAGAGACGCCACCACACAGGGGATCAATCAGCCCCAGCATTTT.

There are a few counts of this clonotype. The chain employs TRBV28 and TRBJ2-2, with D possibly being TRBD2 (7 bases). Germline loops: CDR1 MDHEN, CDR2 SYDVKM. V was clipped by 5 bases and J by 4 bases, with 14 bases between them. The CDR3 sequence is 15 residues long. The CDR3 loop reads CASSPGGRGTGELFF. The CDR3 bases are TGTGCCAGCAGTCCGGGGGGCCGGGGCACCGGGGAGCTGTTTTTT.

The rearrangement uses TRBV20-1 and TRBJ1-5; 10 bases fit TRBD1. J was trimmed by 3 bases and V by 4 bases; bases with no gene match: 3. CDR1 is DFQATT and CDR2 is SNEGSKA in the germline V gene (reference sequence). The CDR3 runs to 14 residues. Here the CDR3 DNA reads TGCAGTGCTAAGACAGGGGGCGTCAATCAGCCCCAGCATTTT. Translated: CSAKTGGVNQPQHF.

The rearrangement uses TRBV11-2 and TRBJ2-1; 7 bases fit TRBD2. CDR1 SGHAT and CDR2 FQNNGV come from the germline V gene. The CDR3 is 14 amino acids. V shed 3 bases, J shed 6 bases, and the junction held 5 bases outside the gene matches. This CDR3 reads CASSFAGVINEQFF. The CDR3 DNA reads as TGTGCCAGCAGCTTTGCGGGGGTCATCAATGAGCAGTTCTTC. Complete variable domain (other parts from reference TRBV11-2 and TRBJ2-1): EAGVAQSPRYKIIEKRQSVAFWCNPISGHATLYWYQQILGQGPKLLIQFQNNGVVDDSQLPKDRFSAERLKGVDSTLKIQPAKLEDSAVYLCASSFAGVINEQFFGPGTRLTVL.

The chain links TRBV7-2 to TRBJ2-2, with D possibly being TRBD1 (6 bases). Looked up from germline, CDR1 is SGHTA and CDR2 is FQGNSA. Trimming removed 2 bases at V and 5 bases at J, with 12 bases between. This CDR3 has 15 residues. Here the CDR3 DNA reads TGTGCCAGCAGCTTATGGGGGCGCGAGACCGGGGAGCTGTTTTTT. Protein: CASSLWGRETGELFF.

The CDR3 sequence is CASRSGTSVSYEQYF. CDR3 bases: TGTGCCAGCAGGTCCGGGACTAGCGTCTCCTACGAGCAGTACTTC. This chain uses TRBV28 with TRBJ2-7; TRBD2 aligns across 10 bases. The germline gives CDR1 MDHEN, CDR2 SYDVKM. This CDR3 contains 15 residues. V dropped 6 bases and J dropped 0; count of bases not matched to a gene: 5.

At least ten counts were recorded for this clonotype. J is TRBJ1-2 and V is TRBV7-2; possible D gene TRBD1, 6 bases. V gave up 5 bases and J gave up 5 bases, with 18 bases separating them. This CDR3 has 15 residues. Germline CDR1 is SGHTA and CDR2 is FQGNSA. DNA for the CDR3: TGTGCCAGCAGCCTCCCCGGGGACACTCGATATGGCTACACCTTC. It codes for CASSLPGDTRYGYTF. Full variable domain (remainder filled in from reference TRBV7-2 and TRBJ1-2): GAGVSQSPSNKVTEKGKDVELRCDPISGHTALYWYRQSLGQGLEFLIYFQGNSAPDKSGLPSDRFSAERTGGSVSTLTIQRTQQEDSAVYLCASSLPGDTRYGYTFGSGTRLTVV.

This clonotype was seen more than once but under ten times. The chain joins TRBV14 to TRBJ1-6; 8 bases match TRBD1. There are 15 residues in the CDR3. The junction had 8 bases not matched to a gene; V was cut back by 5 bases and J by 8 bases. Per the germline V gene, CDR1 is SGHDN and CDR2 is FVKESK. The CDR3 reads CASSGQGRGDSPLHF. CDR3 sequence (DNA): TGTGCCAGCAGCGGACAGGGTCGAGGGGATTCACCCCTCCACTTT.

This clonotype was seen only a few times. This sequence joins TRBV11-2 and TRBJ1-6; 9 nucleotides match TRBD1. The germline V gene encodes CDR1 SGHAT and CDR2 FQNNGV. V lost 7 bases and J lost 7; bases outside the gene matches: 11. CDR3 length: 16 residues. The CDR3, as DNA: TGTGCCAGCAAAACGGGACAGGGACTTTCCAATTCACCCCTCCACTTT. Protein sequence: CASKTGQGLSNSPLHF.

This clonotype was recorded a few times. The chain uses TRBV28 and TRBJ2-3; TRBD2 aligns across 10 bases. With V trimmed by 7 bases and J by 2 bases, 12 bases remained unmatched. CDR1 is MDHEN, CDR2 SYDVKM, per germline. The CDR3 length is 17 residues. The CDR3 DNA sequence: TGTGCCAGCAACAACGGGGCTAGCGGGGGTAACACAGATACGCAGTATTTT. It is translated as CASNNGASGGNTDTQYF.

The chain couples TRBV7-9 to TRBJ1-1; D is possibly TRBD1 (6 bases). V was cut by 1 base and J by 8 bases, with 11 bases left in between. Germline-derived CDR1 and CDR2 are SEHNR and FQNEAQ (reference sequence). This CDR3 is built from 13 residues. The CDR3: CASSLVAQGEAFF. The CDR3 nucleotides are TGTGCCAGCAGCTTAGTGGCGCAGGGGGAAGCTTTCTTT.

The chain carries TRBV20-1 and TRBJ2-1; possibly TRBD2 for D (6 bases). The V end lost 0 bases, the J end lost 4 bases, and 13 bases lay between the germline ends. Germline lookup yields CDR1 DFQATT and CDR2 SNEGSKA (reference sequence). The CDR3 has 15 residues. The DNA for the CDR3 is TGCAGTGCTAGAGAGAACCGCGGGGCGTACAATGAGCAGTTCTTC. Protein: CSARENRGAYNEQFF.

This clonotype was seen more than once but under ten times. CDR3 loop: CAISDHNEQFF. The CDR3 DNA reads TGTGCCATCAGTGATCACAATGAGCAGTTCTTC. The rearrangement uses TRBV10-3 and TRBJ2-1, with unresolved D. Trimming left V 3 bases short and J 5 bases short, with 2 bases between. The CDR3 length is 11 residues. The germline gives CDR1 ENHRY, CDR2 SYGVKD.

This clonotype has at least ten counts. The genes are TRBV7-8 and TRBJ2-1; tentatively, D is TRBD1 (5 bases). Germline values: CDR1 SGHVS, CDR2 FQNEAQ. This CDR3 contains 14 residues. V lost 2 bases, J lost 5 bases, and 10 bases lay in between. The CDR3 region has the DNA TGTGCCAGCAGCTTACAGGGTCCCCACAATGAGCAGTTCTTC. Amino acids: CASSLQGPHNEQFF. The whole variable domain, filled in from reference TRBV7-8 and TRBJ2-1, reads GAGVSQSPRYKVAKRGQDVALRCDPISGHVSLFWYQQALGQGPEFLTYFQNEAQLDKSGLPSDRFFAERPEGSVSTLKIQRTQQEDSAVYLCASSLQGPHNEQFFGPGTRLTVL.

There are many counts of this clonotype. The V and J genes are TRBV7-6 and TRBJ2-3, with TRBD2 matching 13 bases. V gave up 4 bases and J gave up 6 bases; unmatched junction bases: 1. CDR1 SGHVS and CDR2 FNYEAQ come from the germline V gene. The CDR3 has 14 residues. The CDR3 here is CASSWTSGSDTQYF. The CDR3 coding sequence is TGTGCCAGCAGCTGGACTAGCGGGAGTGATACGCAGTATTTT.

This clonotype was recorded a few times. V gene TRBV5-1 combines with J gene TRBJ2-4, with D hard to call. This CDR3 is 15 amino acids long. Germline V CDR1 and CDR2: SGHRS, YFSETQ. V was pared by 0 bases and J by 0 bases, with 7 bases between. The CDR3 DNA reads as TGCGCCAGCAGCTTGGCCCCTCTAGCCAAAAACATTCAGTACTTC. This gives the protein CASSLAPLAKNIQYF.

This clonotype was seen only a few times. This chain uses TRBV11-2 with TRBJ2-7; 12 nucleotides align to TRBD2. The CDR3 has 17 amino acids. Germline CDR1 reads SGHAT; CDR2 reads FQNNGV. Trimming took 3 bases from V and 4 from J; bases not matched to a gene: 10. The CDR3 coding sequence is TGTGCCAGCAGCTTTAACCGCCTAGCGGGGGGGTGGTACGAGCAGTACTTC. Translating gives CASSFNRLAGGWYEQYF.

The chain is built from TRBV11-3 and TRBJ2-1, with TRBD2 matching over 9 bases. The CDR3 loop spans 15 amino acids. V was pared by 5 bases and J by 7 bases, with 9 bases of the junction left unmatched. Germline V gives CDR1 SGHNT, CDR2 YENEEA. For the CDR3, the DNA is TGTGCCAGCAGCCAAGGCCATAGCGGGGGAAATGAGCAGTTCTTC. Protein product: CASSQGHSGGNEQFF. Filled out from reference TRBV11-3 and TRBJ2-1, the complete variable domain reads EAGVVQSPRYKIIEKKQPVAFWCNPISGHNTLYWYLQNLGQGPELLIRYENEEAVDDSQLPKDRFSAERLKGVDSTLKIQPAELGDSAVYLCASSQGHSGGNEQFFGPGTRLTVL.